Following are 14 T cell receptor beta chains from one sample sequenced in a study of T cells in Graves' hyperthyroidism and ophthalmopathy. RNA transcripts were the template for amplifying TCR beta CDR3 regions. The TCR CDR3 first-round RT-PCR relied on the HTBI primer set. Using its own MiXCR run on the multiplex PCR reads, TCRdb lists one record per CDR3 protein. The sample carries hundreds of thousands of distinct CDR3 sequences, around 45% recorded once. The specimen was peripheral blood or thyroid tissue (not recorded which). Receptor source: a woman between 18 and 29 years old with Graves' hyperthyroidism.

The V and J genes are TRBV7-9 and TRBJ1-1; D uncertain. This CDR3 has 15 amino acids. CDR1 is SEHNR and CDR2 is FQNEAQ in the germline V gene (reference sequence). Trimming pared 4 bases from V and 0 bases from J, leaving 12 bases between. The CDR3 DNA reads as TGTGCCAGCAGCTACCGATACACGATGAACACTGAAGCTTTCTTT. It codes for CASSYRYTMNTEAFF.

The chain employs TRBV19 and TRBJ1-1; a weak D match, TRBD1 (5 bases). V lost 6 bases, J lost 0 bases, and 8 bases lay in between. Germline CDR1 is LNHDA and CDR2 is SQIVND (reference sequence). This CDR3 contains 13 residues. CDR3 coding DNA: TGTGCCAGTAGGGCAGGGCTGAACACTGAAGCTTTCTTT. Translation gives CASRAGLNTEAFF. Full variable domain (outside the CDR3, taken from reference TRBV19 and TRBJ1-1): DGGITQSPKYLFRKEGQNVTLSCEQNLNHDAMYWYRQDPGQGLRLIYYSQIVNDFQKGDIAEGYSVSREKKESFPLTVTSAQKNPTAFYLCASRAGLNTEAFFGQGTRLTVV.

The chain uses TRBV24-1 and TRBJ1-2; the match to TRBD1 covers 10 bases. The CDR3 is 15 amino acids. CDR1 and CDR2 (germline): KGHDR, SFDVKD. The trim removed 4 bases at V and 4 bases at J, leaving 5 bases unmatched. The CDR3 loop reads CATSDPGTGAYGYTF. The CDR3, as DNA: TGTGCCACCAGTGACCCCGGGACAGGGGCCTATGGCTACACCTTC.

This clonotype came up once. The chain's CDR3 is CSAPGPQSADTQYF. The CDR3 DNA reads as TGCAGTGCGCCCGGACCCCAAAGTGCAGATACGCAGTATTTT. The chain carries TRBV20-1 and TRBJ2-3; D gene ambiguous. Germline V gene data show CDR1 as DFQATT and CDR2 as SNEGSKA (reference sequence). The V gene lost 6 bases and the J gene lost 4 bases, with 17 bases spanning the gap. The CDR3 has 14 residues.

This clonotype came up a few times. In DNA, the CDR3 is TGCGCCAGCAGCTGGGACGGACCTTCCTATGGCTACACCTTC. Its translation is CASSWDGPSYGYTF. This chain links TRBV5-1 with TRBJ1-2, with a tentative D call TRBD1 (5 bases). The CDR3 is made up of 14 amino acids. Between the trimmed V and J ends, which lost 3 bases and 4 bases, there was a span of 13 bases. Germline V CDR1 and CDR2: SGHRS, YFSETQ. The full variable domain, in which reference TRBV5-1 and TRBJ1-2 provide the parts outside the CDR3, is KAGVTQTPRYLIKTRGQQVTLSCSPISGHRSVSWYQQTPGQGLQFLFEYFSETQRNKGNFPGRFSGRQFSNSRSEMNVSTLELGDSALYLCASSWDGPSYGYTFGSGTRLTVV.

This clonotype came up a few times. The gene calls are TRBV14 and TRBJ1-5, with no clear D. Per germline, CDR1 SGHDN and CDR2 FVKESK. The V gene lost 7 bases and the J gene lost 1 base, with 20 bases spanning the gap. This CDR3 is 17 amino acids long. As DNA, the CDR3 is TGTGCCAGCATGTTGCGCCCTCGAAGTCCGAGCAATCAGCCCCAGCATTTT. It is translated as CASMLRPRSPSNQPQHF.

This clonotype was seen only a few times. V and J are TRBV29-1 and TRBJ2-5; D might be TRBD2 (6 bases). Germline CDR1 and CDR2: SQVTM and ANQGSEA. The CDR3 is 16 residues long. V was clipped by 5 bases and J by 0 bases, with 19 bases between them. As DNA, the CDR3 is TGCAGCGTTAGTGGGGCCGGGGACTCCAACCAAGAGACCCAGTACTTC. This translates into CSVSGAGDSNQETQYF.

Turning to this clonotype: This clone may be a read error of a much larger clone one base away. V usage is TRBV20-1 and J usage is TRBJ1-5; D is ambiguous. Per germline, CDR1 DFQATT and CDR2 SNEGSKA (reference sequence). This CDR3 is 13 amino acids long. The germline V and J ends were trimmed by 3 bases and 2 bases, with 8 bases remaining between them. CDR3: CSARRTCNQPQHF. The CDR3 nucleotides are TGCAGTGCTAGGCGGACGTGCAATCAGCCCCAGCATTTT.

About this clonotype: The junction differs from germline at one of its ends, possibly a read error. The rearrangement uses TRBV9 and TRBJ1-1, with D perhaps matching TRBD1 (6 bases). Germline V gene lookup returns CDR1 SGDLS and CDR2 YYNGEE. This CDR3 is 15 amino acids long. The CDR3 reads CASSVGDTMNTEALF. CDR3 DNA: TGTGCCAGCAGCGTAGGGGACACCATGAACACTGAAGCTCTCTTT. Looking up the rest from reference TRBV9 and TRBJ1-1 gives the full variable domain: DSGVTQTPKHLITATGQRVTLRCSPRSGDLSVYWYQQSLDQGLQFLIQYYNGEERAKGNILERFSAQQFPDLHSELNLSSLELGDSALYFCASSVGDTMNTEALFGQGTRLTVV.

This rearrangement joins TRBV10-3 to TRBJ2-2; D gene uncertain. The V gene's germline CDR1 is ENHRY and CDR2 SYGVKD. V lost 6 bases and J 10 bases, leaving 9 bases between the germline ends. The CDR3 runs to 11 residues. The CDR3 loop reads CAIRDLKELFF. The CDR3 DNA sequence: TGTGCCATCAGAGACCTGAAGGAGCTGTTTTTT.

A few counts support this clonotype. The V gene is TRBV29-1, the J gene TRBJ2-2; D is possibly TRBD1 or TRBD2 (6 bases each). This CDR3 is built from 14 residues. The V end lost 3 bases, the J end lost 4 bases, and 12 bases lay between the germline ends. CDR1 is SQVTM and CDR2 is ANQGSEA in the germline V gene. Written as DNA, the CDR3 is TGCAGCGTTGAGACGGGGGCTGGCACCGGGGAGCTGTTTTTT. It encodes CSVETGAGTGELFF.

The chain carries TRBV9 and TRBJ2-7, with D possibly matching TRBD1 (6 bases). This CDR3 has 14 amino acids. In germline, CDR1 is SGDLS, CDR2 YYNGEE. V gave up 3 bases and J gave up 4 bases, with 14 bases separating them. The DNA for the CDR3 is TGTGCCAGCAGCGCCCCTGGAACAGGGTACGAGCAGTACTTC. It yields the protein CASSAPGTGYEQYF.

Ten or more counts support this clonotype. The chain uses TRBV24-1 and TRBJ2-2, with D perhaps being TRBD1 or TRBD2 (5 bases each). CDR1 and CDR2 (germline): KGHDR, SFDVKD. With 10 bases removed from V and 1 base from J, the gap between germline ends came to 12 bases. The CDR3 is 14 amino acids. The CDR3 region is CATTGTRNTGELFF. The CDR3 nucleotides read TGTGCCACTACCGGGACGAGGAACACCGGGGAGCTGTTTTTT.

The chain links TRBV24-1 to TRBJ1-2; TRBD1 is a possible D gene (5 bases). The length of the CDR3 is 11 residues. In germline, CDR1 is KGHDR, CDR2 SFDVKD. V was shortened by 4 bases and J by 7 bases, with 6 bases between the two germline ends. CDR3 sequence (DNA): TGTGCCACCAGTGAAGGGACTGGCTACACCTTC. It translates to CATSEGTGYTF.